This note documents a single T cell receptor beta chain sequence. Those enrolled in Seattle joined during active infection and were followed longitudinally afterward. The data were obtained in a study of blood T cell repertoires in COVID-19. On the study more broadly: The study drew acute and convalescent COVID-19 samples from the United States, Italy and Spain. PBMCs, B-cell-depleted T cells, or T cells provided the cDNA or gDNA that made up the material.

Germline V gives CDR1 SGHAT, CDR2 FQNNGV. This CDR3 region has 16 residues. The ends lost 5 bases at V and 4 bases at J; junction bases unmatched: 12. Generated by immunoSEQ multiplex PCR, the TCRdb table keeps only in-frame clones and is missing some. The table has about 230,000 clones, approximately 90% seen once. This receptor was taken from a man aged 50-59 years with COVID-19, enrolled during active disease. Sequenced material: peripheral blood. The V call is TRBV11-2, the J call TRBJ2-3; 7 bases are shared with TRBD1. The CDR3 sequence is CASSPRLGGAADTQYF. The CDR3 region has the DNA TGTGCCAGCAGCCCCAGGCTAGGGGGCGCGGCAGATACGCAGTATTTT.